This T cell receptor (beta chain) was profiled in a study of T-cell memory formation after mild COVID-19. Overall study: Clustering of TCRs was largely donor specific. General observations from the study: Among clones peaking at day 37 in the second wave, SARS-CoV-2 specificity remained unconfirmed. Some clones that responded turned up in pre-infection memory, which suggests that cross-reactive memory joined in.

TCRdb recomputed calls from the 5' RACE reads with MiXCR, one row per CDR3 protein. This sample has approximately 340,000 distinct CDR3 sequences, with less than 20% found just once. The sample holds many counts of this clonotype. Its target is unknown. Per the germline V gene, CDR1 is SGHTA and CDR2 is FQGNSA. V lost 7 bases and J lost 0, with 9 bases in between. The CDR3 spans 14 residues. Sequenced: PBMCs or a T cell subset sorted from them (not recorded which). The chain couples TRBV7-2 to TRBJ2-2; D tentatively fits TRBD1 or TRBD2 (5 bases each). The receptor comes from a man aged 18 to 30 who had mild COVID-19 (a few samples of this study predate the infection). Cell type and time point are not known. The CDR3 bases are TGTGCCAGCATGGGACCGACGAACACCGGGGAGCTGTTTTTT. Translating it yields CASMGPTNTGELFF. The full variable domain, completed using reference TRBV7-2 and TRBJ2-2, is GAGVSQSPSNKVTEKGKDVELRCDPISGHTALYWYRQSLGQGLEFLIYFQGNSAPDKSGLPSDRFSAERTGGSVSTLTIQRTQQEDSAVYLCASMGPTNTGELFFGEGSRLTVL.